This T cell receptor beta chain is from a study of blood T cell repertoires in COVID-19. Study-wide context: Material from acute and convalescent COVID-19 was sourced from the United States, Italy and Spain. From T cells, B-cell-depleted T cells, or PBMCs came the material, which was cDNA or gDNA.

CDR3 length: 15 amino acids. V lost 5 bases, J lost 2 bases, and 4 bases stayed unmatched. Germline lookup yields CDR1 MNHEY and CDR2 SVGAGI. This table comes from immunoSEQ multiplex PCR, and its TCRdb copy is limited to in-frame clones, with some not included. Of about 72,000 clones listed, roughly 85% are singletons. The sequencing input was peripheral blood. This clonotype was sampled from an elderly woman with active or convalescent COVID-19. The chain combines TRBV6-5 with TRBJ2-1; 9 bases fit TRBD1. The CDR3 DNA reads as TGTGCCAGCAGTACCACAGGGGGCGCCTACAATGAGCAGTTCTTC. It is translated as CASSTTGGAYNEQFF.